Listed below are T cell receptor beta chains from one sample, sequenced in a study of cytomegalovirus exposure and HLA in healthy donors. Libraries were prepared by immunoSEQ multiplex PCR; TCRdb keeps only in-frame clonotypes and omits some of them. The sample consists of 90,000 to 100,000 clones, about 90% of them appearing once. The sequenced sample consisted of PBMCs. The receptors shown here come from a man aged 18-30 years in good health and CMV-seropositive. Each CDR3 is given with its conserved first and last residue. The D gene is left open where the match is weak. Not every row has a clone size; where given, it reads once, few, many or a size class.

clone_size j_call d_call v_call cdr3_aa cdr3_nt
NA TRBJ2-7 NA TRBV11-2 CASSLDPAGQRSYEQYF TGTGCCAGCAGCTTAGATCCGGCGGGACAGCGCTCCTACGAGCAGTACTTC
NA TRBJ1-5 TRBD1 TRBV6-1 CASRGTGNSNQPQHF TGTGCCAGCAGAGGGACAGGGAATAGCAATCAGCCCCAGCATTTT
NA TRBJ2-3 TRBD2 TRBV27 CASSPLKRGRTSGDSDTQYF TGTGCCAGCAGTCCCCTTAAAAGAGGAAGGACTAGCGGGGATTCAGATACGCAGTATTTT
NA TRBJ2-7 TRBD2 TRBV9 CASNPGLAGNEQYF TGTGCCAGCAATCCGGGACTAGCGGGAAATGAGCAGTACTTC
NA TRBJ1-1 TRBD1 TRBV11-2 CASSLNRGLTEAFF TGTGCCAGCAGCCTAAACAGGGGGCTGACTGAAGCTTTCTTT
NA TRBJ2-1 NA TRBV11-1 CASSPRISTENEQFF TGTGCCAGCAGCCCCCGGATTTCTACAGAAAATGAGCAGTTCTTC
NA TRBJ2-3 NA TRBV5-6 CASSLVQGPLLDTQYF TGTGCCAGCAGCTTGGTGCAGGGTCCCCTGTTAGATACGCAGTATTTT
NA TRBJ1-2 NA TRBV5-1 CASSLSTAAGVFNYGYTF TGCGCCAGCAGCTTGTCAACGGCGGCGGGGGTTTTTAACTATGGCTACACCTTC
NA TRBJ2-7 NA TRBV5-6 CASSGETNSYEQYF TGTGCCAGCAGCGGGGAGACGAATTCCTACGAGCAGTACTTC
NA TRBJ2-2 TRBD2 TRBV28 CASILGYSGSGTGELFF TGTGCCAGCATCCTGGGGTATAGCGGGAGCGGAACCGGGGAGCTGTTTTTT
NA TRBJ2-2 NA TRBV7-6 CASSLVRADRNTGELFF TGTGCCAGCAGCTTAGTGAGAGCGGACAGGAACACCGGGGAGCTGTTTTTT
NA TRBJ2-2 TRBD2 TRBV11-2 CASSLDAGGVYTGELFF TGTGCCAGCAGCTTAGATGCGGGGGGCGTCTACACCGGGGAGCTGTTTTTT
NA TRBJ1-2 NA TRBV19 CASTETGKYGYTF TGTGCCAGTACCGAGACGGGGAAGTATGGCTACACCTTC
few TRBJ1-1 NA TRBV7-2 CASSLAGLSTEAFF TGTGCCAGCAGCTTAGCGGGACTCAGCACTGAAGCTTTCTTT
few TRBJ1-4 NA TRBV9 CASSPGLVDSLIF TGTGCCAGCAGCCCGGGACTTGTCGACAGTCTCATTTTT
NA TRBJ2-7 NA TRBV5-1 CASGVGGSRREQYF TGCGCCAGCGGAGTGGGGGGATCGCGGCGCGAGCAGTACTTC
NA TRBJ2-5 TRBD2 TRBV6-5 CASSYSLAGDQETQYF TGTGCCAGCAGTTACTCGTTAGCGGGGGACCAAGAGACCCAGTACTTC
few TRBJ1-2 TRBD1 TRBV5-6 CASSLGQGDGYTF TGTGCCAGCAGCCTAGGACAGGGGGATGGCTACACCTTC
NA TRBJ1-4 NA TRBV4-2 CASSQVTTGLINEKLFF TGTGCCAGCAGCCAAGTTACGACAGGCCTCATTAATGAAAAACTGTTTTTT
few TRBJ2-7 NA TRBV14 CASSQEIGASSYEQYF TGTGCCAGCAGCCAAGAAATAGGGGCAAGCTCCTACGAGCAGTACTTC
NA TRBJ1-2 NA TRBV5-6 CASSLPSGHAGKNGYTF TGTGCCAGCAGCTTGCCGTCCGGCCACGCGGGGAAAAATGGCTACACCTTC
NA TRBJ2-3 TRBD2 TRBV4-3 CASSRTALAGGSSDTQYF TGCGCCAGCAGCCGAACCGCGCTAGCGGGGGGCTCTTCAGATACGCAGTATTTT